The source of this TCR beta chain is a study of T cell changes during pregnancy in multiple sclerosis. TCRdb's copy holds only in-frame clones and misses some; the assay was immunoSEQ multiplex PCR. The sample lists roughly 100,000 clones, 90% to 95% occurring once. The V gene's germline CDR1 is MDHEN and CDR2 SYDVKM. Trimming took 3 bases from V and 4 from J; bases not matched to a gene: 5. The CDR3 is made up of 14 amino acids. The chain joins TRBV28 to TRBJ2-7; 8 bases fit TRBD1. This TCR was recovered from a female donor in good health, enrolled as a control in a pregnancy study. Sample: peripheral blood, taken after pregnancy. This CDR3 is CASSFPGGWYEQYF. CDR3 nucleotide sequence: TGTGCCAGCAGTTTTCCAGGGGGCTGGTACGAGCAGTACTTC.